The clone carrying this TCR beta chain was recorded many times. Its antigen is unknown. This sample was included in a study of identical twins. Study-level points and caveats: Twin-shared out-of-frame alpha sequences were enriched for low generation probability. Conclusions were drawn cross-sectionally by statistical analysis, without following the same donors.

CDR1 and CDR2 (germline): SGHRS, YFSETQ. This CDR3 spans 14 amino acids. V was pared by 3 bases and J by 8 bases, with 5 bases of the junction left unmatched. Each CDR3 protein gets one entry after TCRdb re-called the 5' RACE reads with MiXCR. The table has hundreds of thousands of distinct CDR3 sequences, about 8.9% seen once. This sample also appeared in a second study, on yellow fever vaccine responses in identical twins.

J is TRBJ2-1 and V is TRBV5-1; 10 bases align to TRBD1. The TCR was taken from a woman aged 18 to 35 in good health. The sequencing sample was made of memory (CD45RO+) T cells sorted from blood. CDR3 sequence: CASSWGTGADEQFF. CDR3 sequence (DNA): TGCGCCAGCAGCTGGGGGACAGGGGCCGATGAGCAGTTCTTC.